The 3 T cell receptor beta chains below were found in one sample sequenced in a study of tumor-infiltrating lymphocytes in primary liver carcinoma. Taking roughly 20-34 mg of unsorted bulk tissue, the authors co-extracted RNA and DNA. Constant-region priming of around 500 ng total RNA yielded TCR beta cDNA. Generation of the TCR beta libraries relied on three nested multiplex PCR rounds using slightly modified ARM-PCR. The first two PCR rounds used TRBV1-TRBV30 primers with a Cbeta primer, about 9 cycles each. TCRdb processed the multiplex PCR reads anew with MiXCR; each CDR3 protein has one entry. This table holds 75,000 to 90,000 distinct CDR3 sequences, around 70% found once. The sample consisted of liver tumor tissue from sampling region 1. Subset in this sample: tumor region T1, superior pole. The receptors stem from a man between 35 and 55 years old with primary liver carcinoma and hepatitis B virus infection.

This clonotype has at least ten counts. The chain uses TRBV7-9 and TRBJ1-5; D is ambiguous. CDR1 is SEHNR, CDR2 FQNEAQ, per germline (reference sequence). V was cut by 2 bases and J by 4 bases, with 9 bases left in between. The CDR3 has 14 amino acids. DNA for the CDR3: TGTGCCAGCAGCTTAATGGGCCTTAATCAGCCCCAGCATTTT. It translates to CASSLMGLNQPQHF.

This clonotype was recorded only once. The rearrangement links TRBV28 to TRBJ1-5, with D tentatively TRBD1 (6 bases). The germline V and J ends were trimmed by 2 bases and 5 bases, with 13 bases remaining between them. CDR1 and CDR2 (germline): MDHEN, SYDVKM. The CDR3 contains 15 residues. CDR3 nucleotide sequence: TGTGCCAGCAGTTTAGGGCAGGGGACGGATCAGCCCCAGCATTTT. It translates to CASSLGQGTDQPQHF.

The chain employs TRBV29-1 and TRBJ2-5; possibly TRBD1 or TRBD2 for D (5 bases each). Germline V CDR1 and CDR2: SQVTM, ANQGSEA. This CDR3 has 10 residues. V was clipped by 4 bases and J by 6 bases, with 6 bases between them. CDR3 sequence (DNA): TGCAGCGTTGGGGACCAGACCCAGTACTTC. Residues: CSVGDQTQYF.